This T cell receptor (beta chain) was captured in a study of CD4 T cells in relation to SARS-CoV-2 and coronaviruses. Sequencing was performed with immunoSEQ multiplex PCR; in TCRdb, only in-frame clones are kept and a portion is missing. The top ten clones hold about 0.14% of a sample with roughly 60,000 clones, approximately 94% of them seen once. The CDR3 is 20 residues long. The V segment lost 5 bases and the J segment 9 bases; nucleotides outside the gene matches: 19. The germline gives CDR1 SNHLY, CDR2 FYNNEI. Before the COVID-19 pandemic, during about 2011-2019, CD4+ T cells were taken from unexposed donors.

Sequenced sample: naive CD4+ T cells from PBMCs. Subset of the sample: naive CD4+ T cells isolated by negative enrichment. This sequence originates from a human donor in good health. The V and J genes are TRBV2 and TRBJ2-1, with TRBD2 matching 16 bases. The CDR3 is CASSHGTSGRAWESRGEQFF. Written as DNA, the CDR3 is TGTGCCAGCAGTCACGGGACTAGCGGGAGGGCCTGGGAGTCTAGGGGTGAGCAGTTCTTC.